These T cell receptor beta chains were read from a single sample in a study of cytomegalovirus exposure and HLA in healthy donors. Repertoires were generated with immunoSEQ multiplex PCR, while TCRdb's copy carries only in-frame clones and drops some. The sample carries roughly 180,000 clones, 70% to 80% recorded once. Sequencing was done on a sample of PBMCs. The origin of the receptors is a man aged 30 to 39 in good health and CMV-seronegative. Each CDR3 is given with its conserved first and last residue. Each record gives: J gene, V gene, clone size, D gene, CDR3 DNA, CDR3 protein. The D gene is left open where the match is weak. The size field is filled for only some rows; it gives once, few, many or a size class.

TRBJ2-7	TRBV10-3	-	TRBD2	TGTGCCGCCCGGCCCACTAGCGGGAAATACGAGCAGTACTTC	CAARPTSGKYEQYF
TRBJ2-7	TRBV10-3	-	-	TGTGCCATCATGGGGACTGTGGTGTACGAGCAGTACTTC	CAIMGTVVYEQYF
TRBJ1-5	TRBV12-2	-	-	TGTGCAAGTCGCTCAAGGGGACAGGTTCATAATCAGCCCCAGCATTTT	CASRSRGQVHNQPQHF
TRBJ2-3	TRBV2	few	TRBD2	TGTGCCAGCAGTGAACTAGCGGGGGGGCAGGAGTTCACAGATACGCAGTATTTT	CASSELAGGQEFTDTQYF
TRBJ2-1	TRBV5-1	-	TRBD2	TGCGCCAGCAGCAAAAAGACTAGCGGGAGCGACAATGAGCAGTTCTTC	CASSKKTSGSDNEQFF
TRBJ1-1	TRBV7-9	-	-	TGTGCCAGCAGCTTAATGTCCGGGGGGAACACTGAAGCTTTCTTT	CASSLMSGGNTEAFF
TRBJ2-3	TRBV9	-	TRBD1	TGTGCCAGCAGCTCACTCCCGGGACAGGGTACAGATACGCAGTATTTT	CASSSLPGQGTDTQYF
TRBJ1-5	TRBV30	few	-	TGTGCCTGGAGTTTGTCCACCGATAGGCCCCAGCATTTT	CAWSLSTDRPQHF
TRBJ2-7	TRBV30	few	-	TGTGCCTGGAGTGGGCTACTAGCAGACGAGCAGTACTTC	CAWSGLLADEQYF
TRBJ1-1	TRBV5-1	once	-	TGCGCCAGCAGAATACAGGGAACGAACACTGAAGCTTTCTTT	CASRIQGTNTEAFF
TRBJ1-2	TRBV4-3	-	-	TGCGCCAGCAGCCCAAAGACCAACAGGGAAAACTATGGCTACACCTTC	CASSPKTNRENYGYTF
TRBJ1-2	TRBV6-4	-	TRBD1	TGTGCCAGCAGAACCTCGACAGGGCCAGGGGGCTACACCTTC	CASRTSTGPGGYTF
TRBJ2-7	TRBV27	-	-	TGTGCCAGCAGTTACACTAGTTCCTACGAGCAGTACTTC	CASSYTSSYEQYF
TRBJ1-5	TRBV7-9	-	-	TGTGCCAGCAGCCAGGGACAAGGGAATAGCAATCAGCCCCAGCATTTT	CASSQGQGNSNQPQHF
TRBJ1-5	TRBV2	-	TRBD1	TGTGCCAGCAGCGGGGACAGGATCAGTAATCAGCCCCAGCATTTT	CASSGDRISNQPQHF
TRBJ2-7	TRBV5-1	few	TRBD2	TGCGCCAGCAGCTCGGGGGGTTACGAGCAGTACTTC	CASSSGGYEQYF
TRBJ1-5	TRBV7-2	-	-	TGTGCCAGCAGCCCGCGAGGGAGGGGGGGATATAGCAATCAGCCCCAGCATTTT	CASSPRGRGGYSNQPQHF
TRBJ1-5	TRBV2	-	TRBD1	TGTGCCAGCAGTCCGACAGGGCCGGATCAGCCCCAGCATTTT	CASSPTGPDQPQHF
TRBJ2-6	TRBV30	-	TRBD1	TGTGCCTGGAGTGCCGGACAGGGGGCGAGGGGGGCCAACGTCCTGACTTTC	CAWSAGQGARGANVLTF
TRBJ2-1	TRBV10-3	once	-	TGTGCCATCAGTGTGGAGGTCGTTAGTGAGCAGTTCTTC	CAISVEVVSEQFF
TRBJ1-1	TRBV4-1	-	TRBD1	TGCGCCAGCAGCCACCCCGGGACAGAGAACACTGAAGCTTTCTTT	CASSHPGTENTEAFF
TRBJ2-2	TRBV2	-	TRBD1	TGTGCCAGCCCGACAGGGGACAACACCGGGGAGCTGTTTTTT	CASPTGDNTGELFF